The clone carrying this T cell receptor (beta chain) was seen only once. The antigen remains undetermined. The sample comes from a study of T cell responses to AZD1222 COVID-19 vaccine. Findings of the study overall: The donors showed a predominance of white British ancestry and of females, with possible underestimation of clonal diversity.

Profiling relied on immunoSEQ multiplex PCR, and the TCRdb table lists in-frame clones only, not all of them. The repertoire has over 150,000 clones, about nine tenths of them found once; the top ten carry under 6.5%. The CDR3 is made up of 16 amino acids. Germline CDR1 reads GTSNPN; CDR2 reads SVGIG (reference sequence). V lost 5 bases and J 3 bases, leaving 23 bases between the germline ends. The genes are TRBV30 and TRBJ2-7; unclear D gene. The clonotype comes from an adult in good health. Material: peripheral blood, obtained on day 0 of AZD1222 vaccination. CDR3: CAWGPTSPGLFYEQYF. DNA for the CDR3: TGTGCCTGGGGACCAACCTCCCCGGGCCTGTTCTACGAGCAGTACTTC.